The rows below give T cell receptor beta chains drawn from one sample of a study of OX40 agonist ivuxolimab in advanced cancers. TCRdb's copy holds only in-frame clones and misses some; the assay was immunoSEQ multiplex PCR. The data show 65,000 to 95,000 clones, roughly 87% seen once. The material was CD4+ or CD8+ T cells sorted from blood, obtained in a trial of the OX40 agonist ivuxolimab. The receptors here all came from an adult with an advanced solid tumor such as melanoma, head and neck, liver or kidney cancer. Each CDR3 is given with its conserved first and last residue. Each record gives: CDR3 protein, CDR3 DNA, V gene, clone size, D gene, J gene. The D gene is left open where the match is weak. The listing skips clone size in some rows; elsewhere it reads once, few, many or a size class.

CDR3aa: CASSGGLAGPADTQYF
CDR3nt: TGTGCCAGTAGTGGGGGACTAGCGGGACCCGCAGATACGCAGTATTTT
v_gene: TRBV19
abundance: few
d_gene: TRBD2
j_gene: TRBJ2-3

CDR3aa: CASSLGGYEQYF
CDR3nt: TGTGCCAGCAGCTTGGGGGGATACGAGCAGTACTTC
v_gene: TRBV28
abundance: few
d_gene: NA
j_gene: TRBJ2-7

CDR3aa: CASSEPPQNYGYTF
CDR3nt: TGTGCCAGCAGTGAACCCCCACAAAACTATGGCTACACCTTC
v_gene: TRBV2
abundance: NA
d_gene: NA
j_gene: TRBJ1-2

CDR3aa: CASSEGTGGGYGYTF
CDR3nt: TGTGCCAGCAGTGAAGGAACAGGGGGGGGCTATGGCTACACCTTC
v_gene: TRBV6-1
abundance: few
d_gene: TRBD1
j_gene: TRBJ1-2

CDR3aa: CASSLDQGRTNEKLFF
CDR3nt: TGCGCCAGCAGCTTGGATCAGGGTCGGACTAATGAAAAACTGTTTTTT
v_gene: TRBV5-1
abundance: NA
d_gene: NA
j_gene: TRBJ1-4

CDR3aa: CASSYVGGLF
CDR3nt: TGTGCCAGCAGCTACGTCGGGGGTCTCTTT
v_gene: TRBV7-6
abundance: NA
d_gene: NA
j_gene: TRBJ1-1

CDR3aa: CASSSRQDYEQYF
CDR3nt: TGTGCCAGCAGTTCACGACAGGATTACGAGCAGTACTTC
v_gene: TRBV28
abundance: NA
d_gene: NA
j_gene: TRBJ2-7

CDR3aa: CASSPPGAGTGELFF
CDR3nt: TGTGCCAGCAGCCCACCGGGGGCGGGGACCGGGGAGCTGTTTTTT
v_gene: TRBV9
abundance: NA
d_gene: NA
j_gene: TRBJ2-2

CDR3aa: CSGLQENYGYTF
CDR3nt: TGCAGCGGACTACAGGAGAACTATGGCTACACCTTC
v_gene: TRBV29-1
abundance: NA
d_gene: NA
j_gene: TRBJ1-2

CDR3aa: CASSRERFSNQPQHF
CDR3nt: TGTGCCAGCAGCCGGGAGCGTTTCAGCAATCAGCCCCAGCATTTT
v_gene: TRBV7-8
abundance: NA
d_gene: NA
j_gene: TRBJ1-5

CDR3aa: CASSATGPEQYF
CDR3nt: TGTGCCAGCAGCGCGACAGGGCCCGAGCAGTACTTC
v_gene: TRBV2
abundance: NA
d_gene: TRBD1
j_gene: TRBJ2-7

CDR3aa: CASSKSPYNEQFF
CDR3nt: TGTGCCAGCAGCAAAAGCCCCTACAATGAGCAGTTCTTC
v_gene: TRBV5-4
abundance: NA
d_gene: NA
j_gene: TRBJ2-1

CDR3aa: CASSLAPASGPVLYEQYF
CDR3nt: TGTGCCAGCAGCTTAGCGCCGGCAAGCGGGCCCGTCCTCTACGAGCAGTACTTC
v_gene: TRBV7-2
abundance: NA
d_gene: NA
j_gene: TRBJ2-7

CDR3aa: CASRRGSPSNYGYTF
CDR3nt: TGTGCCAGCAGACGAGGGAGCCCCTCTAACTATGGCTACACCTTC
v_gene: TRBV28
abundance: NA
d_gene: NA
j_gene: TRBJ1-2

CDR3aa: CASSQGDRNQPQHF
CDR3nt: TGCGCCAGCAGCCAAGGGGACCGTAATCAGCCCCAGCATTTT
v_gene: TRBV4-1
abundance: NA
d_gene: NA
j_gene: TRBJ1-5

CDR3aa: CAIGYTEAFF
CDR3nt: TGTGCCATCGGGTACACTGAAGCTTTCTTT
v_gene: TRBV28
abundance: NA
d_gene: NA
j_gene: TRBJ1-1

CDR3aa: CASSLTLGSWGTGELFF
CDR3nt: TGTGCCAGCAGCTTAACGTTAGGGTCCTGGGGCACCGGGGAGCTGTTTTTT
v_gene: TRBV7-3
abundance: NA
d_gene: NA
j_gene: TRBJ2-2

CDR3aa: CASSSIKETQYF
CDR3nt: TGTGCCAGCAGCTCCATCAAAGAGACCCAGTACTTC
v_gene: TRBV7-9
abundance: NA
d_gene: NA
j_gene: TRBJ2-5